Shown below are 13 T cell receptor beta chains from a single sample sequenced in a study of cytomegalovirus exposure and HLA in healthy donors. PCR amplification relied on 60 Vbeta primers (plus 13 Jbeta primers). Produced via immunoSEQ multiplex PCR; TCRdb's table is partial and in-frame only. The table includes about 200,000 clones, around three quarters detected once. The sample was PBMCs. The source is a woman in her thirties in good health and CMV-seronegative.

The chain uses TRBV19 and TRBJ1-1; D gene unclear. Germline V gene lookup returns CDR1 LNHDA and CDR2 SQIVND (reference sequence). Between the trimmed V and J ends, which lost 3 bases and 6 bases, there was a span of 14 bases. The CDR3 extends over 14 amino acids. The CDR3: CASSIGRQAAEAFF. As DNA, the CDR3 is TGTGCCAGTAGTATTGGCCGGCAGGCCGCTGAAGCTTTCTTT.

The rearrangement links TRBV27 to TRBJ1-1; D ambiguous. CDR1 is MNHEY, CDR2 SMNVEV, per germline (reference sequence). The V end was cut by 5 bases, the J end by 4 bases, with 17 bases between. The CDR3 is 15 residues long. This CDR3 is CASSHSAGWGTEAFF. The CDR3 DNA reads as TGTGCCAGCAGTCATTCGGCGGGCTGGGGCACTGAAGCTTTCTTT.

The rearrangement joins TRBV20-1 to TRBJ2-7; 7 positions match TRBD2. V was clipped by 4 bases and J by 4 bases; unmatched bases: 1. Germline values: CDR1 DFQATT, CDR2 SNEGSKA (reference sequence). This CDR3 has 11 residues. The CDR3: CSATSGYEQYF. CDR3 nucleotides: TGCAGTGCTACTAGCGGTTACGAGCAGTACTTC.

This clone has a handful of counts. V usage is TRBV19 and J usage is TRBJ1-5; D unclear. Germline CDR1 is LNHDA and CDR2 is SQIVND (reference sequence). V was pared by 5 bases and J by 4 bases, with 12 bases between. The length of the CDR3 is 14 residues. The CDR3 sequence is CASSPSAGNQPQHF. CDR3 nucleotides: TGTGCCAGTAGTCCCTCGGCCGGGAATCAGCCCCAGCATTTT.

This chain uses TRBV5-1 with TRBJ2-1; 9 bases line up with TRBD2. CDR3 size: 17 residues. V lost 4 bases to trimming and J lost 0 bases; unmatched junction nucleotides: 8. Germline V gene lookup returns CDR1 SGHRS and CDR2 YFSETQ. Here the CDR3 DNA reads TGCGCCAGCAGCCTTATTTTTAGCGGGAGCTCCTACAATGAGCAGTTCTTC. Residues: CASSLIFSGSSYNEQFF.

This sequence joins TRBV29-1 and TRBJ2-7, with a tentative D call TRBD2 (7 bases). Between the trimmed V and J ends, which lost 3 bases and 6 bases, there was a span of 18 bases. The CDR3 sequence is 14 residues long. Germline values: CDR1 SQVTM, CDR2 ANQGSEA. Here the CDR3 reads CSVEYGGPPAEQYF. CDR3 in DNA: TGCAGCGTTGAGTACGGGGGGCCCCCAGCCGAGCAGTACTTC.

The V gene is TRBV6-5, the J gene TRBJ2-7; D ambiguous. The germline V gene encodes CDR1 MNHEY and CDR2 SVGAGI. The CDR3 extends over 14 amino acids. V was cut by 10 bases and J by 6 bases, with 22 bases left in between. CDR3: CAKPLRWSPREQYF. CDR3 in DNA: TGTGCCAAGCCACTCCGTTGGAGCCCACGCGAGCAGTACTTC.

The chain has TRBV5-4 and TRBJ1-2, with D tentatively TRBD1 (6 bases). The CDR3 runs 14 residues. From germline, CDR1 is SGHNT and CDR2 YYREEE (reference sequence). V was trimmed by 1 base and J by 4 bases, leaving 11 bases between them. The CDR3 protein is CASSLSRGSYGYTF. For the CDR3, the DNA is TGTGCCAGCAGCTTGAGCAGGGGATCCTATGGCTACACCTTC.

The V gene is TRBV27, the J gene TRBJ1-1; 10 bases match TRBD1. The CDR3 sequence is 15 residues long. The ends lost 3 bases at V and 6 bases at J; junction bases unmatched: 7. Looked up from germline, CDR1 is MNHEY and CDR2 is SMNVEV (reference sequence). This chain's CDR3 is CASSFPGQGQSEAFF. The CDR3 bases are TGTGCCAGCAGTTTTCCGGGACAGGGGCAGTCTGAAGCTTTCTTT.

The gene calls are TRBV7-2 and TRBJ2-4, with D possibly being TRBD1 (6 bases). V lost 1 base and J lost 7, with 14 bases in between. Germline CDR1 reads SGHTA; CDR2 reads FQGNSA. This CDR3 spans 15 amino acids. The CDR3 region has the DNA TGTGCCAGCAGCTTAGTTGTACAGGGCGGGAACATTCAGTACTTC. This gives the protein CASSLVVQGGNIQYF. The variable domain in full, completed from reference TRBV7-2 and TRBJ2-4, reads GAGVSQSPSNKVTEKGKDVELRCDPISGHTALYWYRQSLGQGLEFLIYFQGNSAPDKSGLPSDRFSAERTGGSVSTLTIQRTQQEDSAVYLCASSLVVQGGNIQYFGAGTRLSVL.

This chain uses TRBV20-1 with TRBJ2-7; D is possibly TRBD2 (5 bases). The CDR3 is 11 residues long. In germline, CDR1 is DFQATT, CDR2 SNEGSKA (reference sequence). Trimming took 5 bases from V and 4 from J, leaving 9 bases between them. The CDR3 nucleotides read TGCAGTGCTCCGGACTGGTACGAGCAGTACTTC. Translation: CSAPDWYEQYF.

Only a few counts were recorded for this clone. This rearrangement joins TRBV9 to TRBJ2-7; 8 bases line up with TRBD2. V shed 4 bases, J shed 6 bases, and the junction held 6 bases outside the gene matches. CDR1 is SGDLS, CDR2 YYNGEE, per germline. The CDR3 extends over 13 amino acids. In DNA form, the CDR3 reads TGTGCCAGCAGCCCCCGGGAGGGCTTCGAGCAGTACTTC. Encoded protein: CASSPREGFEQYF.

The chain carries TRBV10-3 and TRBJ2-3; TRBD2 aligns across 8 bases. V gave up 4 bases and J gave up 2 bases; unmatched junction bases: 5. Germline assignment: CDR1 ENHRY and CDR2 SYGVKD. The CDR3 consists of 15 residues. This CDR3 is CAISASGGATDTQYF. CDR3 in DNA: TGTGCCATCAGTGCGTCGGGGGGGGCCACAGATACGCAGTATTTT.